This TCR beta chain was identified during a study of T cell responses to AZD1222 COVID-19 vaccine. V was shortened by 8 bases and J by 10 bases, with 12 bases between the two germline ends. CDR3 length: 12 residues. Per germline, CDR1 SNHLY and CDR2 FYNNEI. The assay was immunoSEQ multiplex PCR, and TCRdb's table has in-frame clones only and misses some. The top ten hold roughly 0.99% of the sample, which has 200,000 or so clones, about 94% seen once. Specimen: peripheral blood, collected 28 days after the second AZD1222 dose. The V and J genes are TRBV2 and TRBJ1-6; possibly TRBD1 for D (5 bases). This TCR was sampled from an adult who received the AZD1222 COVID-19 vaccine. CDR3 region: CASGGVRSPLHF. The CDR3 bases are TGTGCCAGCGGGGGAGTTAGGTCACCCCTCCACTTT.